This record covers a single T cell receptor (beta chain). Antigen specificity is unknown. Losses at the gene ends were 3 bases for V and 1 base for J; bases not matched to a gene: 8. The CDR3 is made up of 16 amino acids. The V gene's germline CDR1 is SGHRS and CDR2 YFSETQ. This record belongs to a study of T cell responses to AZD1222 COVID-19 vaccine. Findings and limits, study-wide: Baseline serology detected seropositivity in only five to seven AZD1222 recipients. Among spike-specific TCRs, nearly half reportedly target unmutated variant regions. Dominant CD4 TCR responses targeted spike regions 160-218 and 743-854. Donors were chiefly white British, with a greater number of females, and clonal diversity was perhaps underestimated.

TCRdb's copy holds only in-frame clones and misses some; the assay was immunoSEQ multiplex PCR. The data show under 150,000 clones, 80% to 95% seen once. The sequence came from an adult who received the AZD1222 COVID-19 vaccine. The V and J genes are TRBV5-1 and TRBJ2-3, with 7 bases aligning to TRBD1. This specimen consisted of peripheral blood, obtained 28 days after the second AZD1222 dose. The CDR3 DNA reads TGCGCCAGCAGCTCCACCCGGGACAGACGCACAGATACGCAGTATTTT. Its translation: CASSSTRDRRTDTQYF.